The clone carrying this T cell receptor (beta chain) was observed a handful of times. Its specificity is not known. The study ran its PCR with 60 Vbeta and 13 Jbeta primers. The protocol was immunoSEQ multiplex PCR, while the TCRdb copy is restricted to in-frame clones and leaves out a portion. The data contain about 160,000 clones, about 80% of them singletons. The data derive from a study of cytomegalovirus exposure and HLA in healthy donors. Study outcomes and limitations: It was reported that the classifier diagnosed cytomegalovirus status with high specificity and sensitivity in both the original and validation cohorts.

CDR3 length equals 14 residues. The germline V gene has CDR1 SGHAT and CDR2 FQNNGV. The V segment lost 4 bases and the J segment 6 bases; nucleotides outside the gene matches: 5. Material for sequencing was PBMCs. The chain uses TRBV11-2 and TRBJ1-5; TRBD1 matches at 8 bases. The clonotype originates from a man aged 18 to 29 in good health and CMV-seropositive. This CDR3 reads CASSWTGIGQPQHF. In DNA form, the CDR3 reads TGTGCCAGCAGCTGGACAGGGATCGGTCAGCCCCAGCATTTT.